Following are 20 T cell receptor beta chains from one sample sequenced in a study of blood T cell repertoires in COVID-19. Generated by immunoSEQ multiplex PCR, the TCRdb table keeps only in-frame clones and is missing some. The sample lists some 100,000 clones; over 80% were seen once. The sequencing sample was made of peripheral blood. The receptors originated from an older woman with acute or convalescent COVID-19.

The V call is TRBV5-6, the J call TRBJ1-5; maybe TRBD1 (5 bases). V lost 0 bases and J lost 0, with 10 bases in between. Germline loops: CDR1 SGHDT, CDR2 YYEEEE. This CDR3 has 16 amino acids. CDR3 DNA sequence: TGTGCCAGCAGCTTGGGCGCGGGGGATAGCAATCAGCCCCAGCATTTT. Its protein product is CASSLGAGDSNQPQHF.

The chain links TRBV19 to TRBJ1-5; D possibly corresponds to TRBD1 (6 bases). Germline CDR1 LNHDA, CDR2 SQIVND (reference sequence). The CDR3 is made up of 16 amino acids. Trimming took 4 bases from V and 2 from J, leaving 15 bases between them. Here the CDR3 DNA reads TGTGCCAGTAGTACCTCGACAGGTGTCGGCAATCAGCCCCAGCATTTT. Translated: CASSTSTGVGNQPQHF.

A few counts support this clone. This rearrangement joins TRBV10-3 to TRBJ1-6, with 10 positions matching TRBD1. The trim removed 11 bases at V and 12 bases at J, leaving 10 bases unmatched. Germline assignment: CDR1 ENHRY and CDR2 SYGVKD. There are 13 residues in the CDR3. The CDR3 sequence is CASYRDRGEPLHF. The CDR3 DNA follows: TGTGCCTCTTACCGGGACAGGGGTGAACCCCTCCACTTT.

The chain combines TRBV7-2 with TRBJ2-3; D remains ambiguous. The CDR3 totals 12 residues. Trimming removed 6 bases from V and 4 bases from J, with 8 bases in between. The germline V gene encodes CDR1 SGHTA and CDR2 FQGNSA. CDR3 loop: CASRSESDTQYF. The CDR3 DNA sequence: TGTGCCAGCAGATCGGAGTCAGATACGCAGTATTTT. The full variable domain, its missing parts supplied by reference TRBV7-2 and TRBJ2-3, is GAGVSQSPSNKVTEKGKDVELRCDPISGHTALYWYRQSLGQGLEFLIYFQGNSAPDKSGLPSDRFSAERTGGSVSTLTIQRTQQEDSAVYLCASRSESDTQYFGPGTRLTVL.

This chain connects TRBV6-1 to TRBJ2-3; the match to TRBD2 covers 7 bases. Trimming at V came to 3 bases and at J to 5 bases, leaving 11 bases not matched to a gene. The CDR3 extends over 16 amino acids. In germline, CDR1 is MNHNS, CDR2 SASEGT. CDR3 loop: CASSDLAGGGVDTQYF. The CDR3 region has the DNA TGTGCCAGCAGTGACTTAGCCGGCGGGGGTGTAGATACGCAGTATTTT.

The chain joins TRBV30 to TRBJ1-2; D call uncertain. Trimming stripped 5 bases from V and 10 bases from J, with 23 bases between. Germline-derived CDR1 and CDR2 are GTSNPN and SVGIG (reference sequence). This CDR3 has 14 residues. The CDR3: CAWGVGLSYRAYTF. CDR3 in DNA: TGTGCCTGGGGGGTAGGACTCTCATATCGGGCCTACACCTTC.

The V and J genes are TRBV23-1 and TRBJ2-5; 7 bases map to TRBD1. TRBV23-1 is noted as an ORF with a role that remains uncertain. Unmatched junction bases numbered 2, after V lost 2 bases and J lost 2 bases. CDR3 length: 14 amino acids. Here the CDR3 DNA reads TGCGCCAGCAGTCAAGGACAGGAGCAAGAGACCCAGTACTTC. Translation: CASSQGQEQETQYF.

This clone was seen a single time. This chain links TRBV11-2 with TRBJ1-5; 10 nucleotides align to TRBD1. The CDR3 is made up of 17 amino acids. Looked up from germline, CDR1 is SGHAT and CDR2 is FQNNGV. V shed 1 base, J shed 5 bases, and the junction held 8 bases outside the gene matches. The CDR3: CASSLGRMDRGDQPQHF. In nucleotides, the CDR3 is TGTGCCAGCAGCTTAGGAAGGATGGACAGGGGGGATCAGCCCCAGCATTTT. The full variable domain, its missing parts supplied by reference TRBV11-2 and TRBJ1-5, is EAGVAQSPRYKIIEKRQSVAFWCNPISGHATLYWYQQILGQGPKLLIQFQNNGVVDDSQLPKDRFSAERLKGVDSTLKIQPAKLEDSAVYLCASSLGRMDRGDQPQHFGDGTRLSIL.

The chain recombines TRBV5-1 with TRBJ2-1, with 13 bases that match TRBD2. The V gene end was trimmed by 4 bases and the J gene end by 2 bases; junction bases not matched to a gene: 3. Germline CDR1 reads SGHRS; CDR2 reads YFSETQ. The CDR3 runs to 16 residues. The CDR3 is CASSTGLAGAYNEQFF. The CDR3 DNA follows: TGCGCCAGCAGCACCGGACTAGCGGGGGCCTACAATGAGCAGTTCTTC.

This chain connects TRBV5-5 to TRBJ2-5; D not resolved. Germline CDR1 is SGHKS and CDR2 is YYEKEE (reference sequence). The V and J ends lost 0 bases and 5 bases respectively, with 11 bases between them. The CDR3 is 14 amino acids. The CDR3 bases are TGTGCCAGCAGCTTGGGCCGCCCGAGGGAGACCCAGTACTTC. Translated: CASSLGRPRETQYF.

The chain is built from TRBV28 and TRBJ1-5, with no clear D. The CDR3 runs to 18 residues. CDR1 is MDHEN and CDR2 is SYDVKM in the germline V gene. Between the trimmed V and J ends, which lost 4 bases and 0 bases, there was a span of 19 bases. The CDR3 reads CASSYGRGLGYSNQPQHF. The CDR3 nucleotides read TGTGCCAGCAGTTATGGACGGGGTCTAGGGTATAGCAATCAGCCCCAGCATTTT.

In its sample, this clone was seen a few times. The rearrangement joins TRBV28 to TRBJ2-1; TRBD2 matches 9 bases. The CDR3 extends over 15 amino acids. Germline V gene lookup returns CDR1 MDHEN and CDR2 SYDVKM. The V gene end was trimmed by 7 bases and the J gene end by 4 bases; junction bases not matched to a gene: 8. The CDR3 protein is CASKGGTSSYNEQFF. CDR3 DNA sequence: TGTGCCAGCAAGGGAGGGACTAGCTCATACAATGAGCAGTTCTTC. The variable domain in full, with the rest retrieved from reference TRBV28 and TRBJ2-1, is DVKVTQSSRYLVKRTGEKVFLECVQDMDHENMFWYRQDPGLGLRLIYFSYDVKMKEKGDIPEGYSVSREKKERFSLILESASTNQTSMYLCASKGGTSSYNEQFFGPGTRLTVL.

The CDR3 region is CASSTIAPLNTEAFF. The DNA of the CDR3 is TGTGCCAGTAGTACCATAGCTCCTCTGAACACTGAAGCTTTCTTT. V usage is TRBV19 and J usage is TRBJ1-1; D gene ambiguous. The V gene lost 4 bases and the J gene lost 0 bases, with 12 bases spanning the gap. CDR3 size: 15 residues. The V gene's germline CDR1 is LNHDA and CDR2 SQIVND (reference sequence). Full variable domain (remainder filled in from reference TRBV19 and TRBJ1-1): DGGITQSPKYLFRKEGQNVTLSCEQNLNHDAMYWYRQDPGQGLRLIYYSQIVNDFQKGDIAEGYSVSREKKESFPLTVTSAQKNPTAFYLCASSTIAPLNTEAFFGQGTRLTVV.

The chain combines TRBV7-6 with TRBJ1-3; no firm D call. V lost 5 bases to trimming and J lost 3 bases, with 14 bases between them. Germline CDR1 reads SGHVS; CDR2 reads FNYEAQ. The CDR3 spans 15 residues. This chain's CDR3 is CASSLRGLGGNTIYF. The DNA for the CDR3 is TGTGCCAGCAGCCTACGGGGTCTAGGTGGAAACACCATATATTTT.

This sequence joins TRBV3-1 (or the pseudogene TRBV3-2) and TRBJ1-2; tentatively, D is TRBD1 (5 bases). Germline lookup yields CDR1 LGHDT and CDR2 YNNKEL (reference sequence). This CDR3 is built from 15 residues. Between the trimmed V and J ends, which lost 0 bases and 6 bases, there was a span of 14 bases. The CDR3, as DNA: TGTGCCAGCAGCCAAGATTGGGGGACTGTGCATGGCTACACCTTC. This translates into CASSQDWGTVHGYTF.

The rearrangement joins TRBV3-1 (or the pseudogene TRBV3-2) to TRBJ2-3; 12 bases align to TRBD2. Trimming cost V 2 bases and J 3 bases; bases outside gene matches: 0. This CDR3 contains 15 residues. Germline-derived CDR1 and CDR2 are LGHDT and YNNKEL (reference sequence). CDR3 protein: CASSQTSGRTDTQYF. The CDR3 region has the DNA TGTGCCAGCAGCCAAACTAGCGGGAGGACAGATACGCAGTATTTT.

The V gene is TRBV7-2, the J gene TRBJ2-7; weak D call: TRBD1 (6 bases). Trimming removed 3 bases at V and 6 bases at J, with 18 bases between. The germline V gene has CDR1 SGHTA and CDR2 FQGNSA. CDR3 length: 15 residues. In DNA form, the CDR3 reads TGTGCCAGCAGCTTCTCGACTTTTGGGGGCGGCGAGCAGTACTTC. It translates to CASSFSTFGGGEQYF.

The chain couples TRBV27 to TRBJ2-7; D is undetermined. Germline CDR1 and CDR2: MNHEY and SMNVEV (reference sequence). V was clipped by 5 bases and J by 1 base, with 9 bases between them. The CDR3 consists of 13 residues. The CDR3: CASSLPGSYEQYF. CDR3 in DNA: TGTGCCAGCAGTCTACCCGGGTCCTACGAGCAGTACTTC.

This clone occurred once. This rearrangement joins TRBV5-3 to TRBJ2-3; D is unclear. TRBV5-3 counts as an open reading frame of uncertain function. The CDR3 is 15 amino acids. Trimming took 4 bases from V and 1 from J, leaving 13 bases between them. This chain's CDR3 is CARSPKQHCTDTQYF. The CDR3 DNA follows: TGTGCCAGAAGCCCAAAACAGCACTGCACAGATACGCAGTATTTT.

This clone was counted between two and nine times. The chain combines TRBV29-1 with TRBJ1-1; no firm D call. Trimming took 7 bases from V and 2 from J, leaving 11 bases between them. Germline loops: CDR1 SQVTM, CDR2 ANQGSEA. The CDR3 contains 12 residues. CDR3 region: CSGTSGNTEAFF. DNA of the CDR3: TGCAGCGGGACTTCTGGTAACACTGAAGCTTTCTTT.